The 10 T cell receptor beta chains below were found in one sample sequenced in a study of metastatic and nonmetastatic thyroid tumors. Each patient came to thyroid surgery without any prior treatment (of any kind). TCRdb re-called clones from the PCR reads using MiXCR. The sample includes 50,000 or so clones, roughly 18% of them seen just once. Material for sequencing was blood. Source of these receptors: a female donor with papillary thyroid cancer or a benign thyroid nodule (not recorded which). Some clones in this sample may be carry-over from other donors' samples.

This clone was seen many times. The CDR3 coding sequence is TGTGCCAGTAGTATAGATCGGCGAAACTCCTACAATGAGCAGTTCTTC. Protein: CASSIDRRNSYNEQFF. The chain joins TRBV19 to TRBJ2-1; the D is unclear. Germline CDR1 reads LNHDA; CDR2 reads SQIVND (reference sequence). The germline V and J ends were trimmed by 0 bases and 0 bases, with 9 bases remaining between them. CDR3 length equals 16 residues.

This clone has at least ten counts. V usage is TRBV4-2 and J usage is TRBJ2-3; tentatively, D is TRBD2 (6 bases). There are 16 residues in the CDR3. The ends were cut back, 4 bases at V and 1 base at J, with 15 bases in the middle. Per the germline V gene, CDR1 is LGHNA and CDR2 is YNFKEQ. This CDR3 is CASSLEPGLRTDTQYF. The CDR3 coding sequence is TGTGCCAGCAGCCTAGAACCGGGACTTCGCACAGATACGCAGTATTTT.

This clone was seen at least ten times. J is TRBJ2-3 and V is TRBV9, with 7 bases fitting TRBD1. CDR1 and CDR2 from the germline V gene are SGDLS and YYNGEE. The CDR3 spans 15 residues. V lost 2 bases, J lost 2 bases, and 5 bases stayed unmatched. The CDR3 coding sequence is TGTGCCAGCAGCGTTAACAGGGGACCCACAGATACGCAGTATTTT. This gives the protein CASSVNRGPTDTQYF.

This clone was picked up many times. This sequence joins TRBV19 and TRBJ2-3; a possible D gene is TRBD2 (5 bases). The CDR3 covers 14 residues. CDR1 LNHDA and CDR2 SQIVND come from the germline V gene (reference sequence). Trimming pared 5 bases from V and 4 bases from J, leaving 13 bases between. The CDR3 loop reads CASSPQMEADTQYF. The CDR3 DNA sequence: TGTGCCAGTAGTCCACAAATGGAGGCAGATACGCAGTATTTT.

The V gene is TRBV27, the J gene TRBJ2-1; D possibly matches TRBD1 or TRBD2 (5 bases each). This CDR3 region has 16 residues. The germline V and J ends were trimmed by 5 bases and 4 bases, with 18 bases remaining between them. Germline assignment: CDR1 MNHEY and CDR2 SMNVEV (reference sequence). CDR3 protein: CASSVHTVGVYNEQFF. CDR3 nucleotides: TGTGCCAGCAGTGTTCATACCGTGGGGGTGTACAATGAGCAGTTCTTC.

A remark on this clone: Its ends do not fully match the called genes, so a read error is possible. The chain uses TRBV9 and TRBJ2-1; D perhaps matches TRBD2 (5 bases). The CDR3 contains 15 residues. Germline values: CDR1 SGDLS, CDR2 YYNGEE. This CDR3 is CASSVEILNTGELFF. In DNA, the CDR3 is TGTGCCAGCAGCGTAGAGATACTGAACACCGGGGAGCTGTTCTTC.

This clone was counted at least ten times. The chain employs TRBV20-1 and TRBJ2-7, with 8 bases lining up with TRBD2. The J segment lost 7 bases and the V segment lost 1 base, leaving 6 bases of the junction unmatched. The germline V gene has CDR1 DFQATT and CDR2 SNEGSKA (reference sequence). The CDR3 is 13 residues long. In DNA, the CDR3 is TGCAGTGCTAGAGCGGGAGGGCCGTGGGAGCAGTACTTC. It specifies CSARAGGPWEQYF.

With regard to this clone: This same CDR3 is encoded by further DNA sequences in the sample. The V call is TRBV7-6, the J call TRBJ2-1; D is unclear. Trimming left V 5 bases short and J 7 bases short, with 18 bases between. The CDR3 covers 15 residues. Germline V gene lookup returns CDR1 SGHVS and CDR2 FNYEAQ. CDR3 DNA: TGTGCCAGCAGCCCAGCGAGTTTGGTGGGGAATGAGCAGTTCTTC. As protein: CASSPASLVGNEQFF.

This clone was detected ten times or more. The rearrangement uses TRBV2 and TRBJ1-4; 7 bases line up with TRBD1. The CDR3 has 16 residues. Germline V CDR1 and CDR2: SNHLY, FYNNEI. Trimming at V came to 5 bases and at J to 0 bases, leaving 6 bases not matched to a gene. CDR3 sequence: CASSRDRHATNEKLFF. The CDR3 coding sequence is TGTGCCAGCAGTAGGGACAGACATGCAACTAATGAAAAACTGTTTTTT. The full variable domain, with the rest looked up from reference TRBV2 and TRBJ1-4, is EPEVTQTPSHQVTQMGQEVILRCVPISNHLYFYWYRQILGQKVEFLVSFYNNEISEKSEIFDDQFSVERPDGSNFTLKIRSTKLEDSAMYFCASSRDRHATNEKLFFGSGTQLSVL.

This clone was seen a few times. The chain carries TRBV27 and TRBJ1-1, with D maybe TRBD1 (5 bases). Germline V gene lookup returns CDR1 MNHEY and CDR2 SMNVEV (reference sequence). The length of the CDR3 is 13 residues. Deletions cut 5 bases from V and 1 base from J, with 8 bases between. The CDR3 sequence: CASSQGRNTEAFF. CDR3 coding DNA: TGTGCCAGCAGTCAGGGACGGAACACTGAAGCTTTCTTT.